These 27 T cell receptor beta chains were all obtained from the same sample, sequenced in a study of blood T cell repertoires in COVID-19. Sequencing was performed with immunoSEQ multiplex PCR; in TCRdb, only in-frame clones are kept and a portion is missing. The sample shows approximately 220,000 clones, 70% to 90% of them seen only once. Input material: peripheral blood. Every receptor here comes from a man aged 50 to 60 with acute or convalescent COVID-19.

The chain is built from TRBV6-5 and TRBJ1-5, with D possibly matching TRBD1 (5 bases). Germline V lookup: CDR1 MNHEY, CDR2 SVGAGI. Deletions cut 2 bases from V and 5 bases from J, with 10 bases between. The CDR3 is 14 residues long. The CDR3 loop is CASSYRQGHQPQHF. CDR3 bases: TGTGCCAGCAGTTACCGGCAGGGTCATCAGCCCCAGCATTTT.

This sequence joins TRBV27 and TRBJ2-1; tentative D call: TRBD2 (5 bases). CDR1 is MNHEY and CDR2 is SMNVEV in the germline V gene (reference sequence). The V and J ends lost 8 bases and 5 bases respectively, with 19 bases between them. The CDR3 has 15 amino acids. Written as DNA, the CDR3 is TGTGCCAGCGAAAGGTTCGCGGGCACGAACAATGAGCAGTTCTTC. Its protein product is CASERFAGTNNEQFF.

The chain employs TRBV7-6 and TRBJ1-1, with D possibly matching TRBD1 (6 bases). Germline CDR1 is SGHVS and CDR2 is FNYEAQ. The germline V and J ends were trimmed by 0 bases and 1 base, with 12 bases remaining between them. There are 16 residues in the CDR3. The CDR3 here is CASSLAQGRSNTEAFF. CDR3 nucleotides: TGTGCCAGCAGCTTAGCGCAGGGGCGCTCGAACACTGAAGCTTTCTTT.

The chain has TRBV25-1 and TRBJ2-7; the match to TRBD1 covers 9 bases. Germline values: CDR1 MGHDK, CDR2 SYGVNS. The junction had 8 bases not matched to a gene; V was cut back by 4 bases and J by 7 bases. The CDR3 sequence is 14 residues long. The CDR3, as DNA: TGTGCCAGCAGTGCTGACAGGGGGGATGTGGAGCAGTACTTC. Encoded protein: CASSADRGDVEQYF.

The sample holds a few counts of this clone. This sequence joins TRBV19 and TRBJ1-6; possibly TRBD1 for D (6 bases). Between the trimmed V and J ends, which lost 5 bases and 10 bases, there was a span of 15 bases. The germline V gene encodes CDR1 LNHDA and CDR2 SQIVND (reference sequence). The CDR3 contains 14 residues. Written as DNA, the CDR3 is TGTGCCAGTAGTGTGACAGGTGGGGCATCACCCCTCCACTTT. The encoded protein is CASSVTGGASPLHF.

This rearrangement joins TRBV6-6 to TRBJ1-4, with 11 positions matching TRBD1. The germline gives CDR1 MNHNY, CDR2 SVGAGI (reference sequence). This CDR3 spans 17 amino acids. The junction had 6 bases not matched to a gene; V was cut back by 5 bases and J by 1 base. This CDR3 is CASSPRTGGLTNEKLFF. CDR3 nucleotides: TGTGCCAGCAGTCCCCGGACAGGGGGCCTAACTAATGAAAAACTGTTTTTT.

The rearrangement joins TRBV7-8 to TRBJ2-1; a possible D gene is TRBD2 (7 bases). V was pared by 1 base and J by 2 bases, with 12 bases between. Germline-derived CDR1 and CDR2 are SGHVS and FQNEAQ. This CDR3 contains 16 residues. The CDR3 DNA is TGTGCCAGCAGCTTAGGGGCGGGGGCGGCCTACAATGAGCAGTTCTTC. Residues: CASSLGAGAAYNEQFF.

J is TRBJ2-7 and V is TRBV7-9; 8 nucleotides agree with TRBD2. V lost 5 bases and J lost 5; bases outside the gene matches: 11. This CDR3 has 15 amino acids. Germline lookup yields CDR1 SEHNR and CDR2 FQNEAQ (reference sequence). The CDR3 loop is CASSPIGGAGNEQYF. The CDR3 bases are TGTGCCAGCAGCCCCATCGGGGGGGCTGGTAACGAGCAGTACTTC.

This chain links TRBV5-1 with TRBJ1-1; TRBD1 aligns across 7 bases. Per germline, CDR1 SGHRS and CDR2 YFSETQ. This CDR3 is built from 14 residues. With 4 bases clipped from V and 9 bases from J, the junction kept 12 bases outside the gene matches. CDR3 coding DNA: TGCGCCAGCAGCCGGGCCCCAACAGGGGAACAAGCTTTCTTT. This codes for CASSRAPTGEQAFF. The full variable domain, rest sourced from reference TRBV5-1 and TRBJ1-1, is KAGVTQTPRYLIKTRGQQVTLSCSPISGHRSVSWYQQTPGQGLQFLFEYFSETQRNKGNFPGRFSGRQFSNSRSEMNVSTLELGDSALYLCASSRAPTGEQAFFGQGTRLTVV.

V and J are TRBV5-1 and TRBJ1-2; 9 positions match TRBD1. The CDR3 has 16 amino acids. V trimming: 4 bases; J trimming: 4 bases; junction bases outside the gene matches: 11. Germline V gives CDR1 SGHRS, CDR2 YFSETQ. The CDR3 is CASSTGDREVIYGYTF. The CDR3 coding sequence is TGCGCCAGCAGCACAGGGGACAGGGAAGTAATCTATGGCTACACCTTC.

The table lists this clone with a count of one. V usage is TRBV6-5 and J usage is TRBJ2-2; weak D call: TRBD1 (6 bases). Germline V gene sequence: CDR1 MNHEY, CDR2 SVGAGI. The CDR3 has 14 residues. The DNA for the CDR3 is TGTTCACTATCGGGGACAACTAACACCGGGGAGCTGTTTTTT. This gives the protein CSLSGTTNTGELFF.

This clone was counted a single time. The chain carries TRBV7-9 and TRBJ2-7; D perhaps matches TRBD1 (6 bases). CDR1 is SEHNR and CDR2 is FQNEAQ in the germline V gene (reference sequence). The CDR3 is made up of 18 amino acids. Trimming removed 5 bases at V and 5 bases at J, with 28 bases between. CDR3 residues: CASSPRPTEDRHGDEQYF. The CDR3 bases are TGTGCCAGCAGCCCTAGGCCGACCGAAGACAGGCACGGGGACGAGCAGTACTTC.

This chain joins TRBV7-2 and TRBJ2-6; 10 bases agree with TRBD1. CDR3 length equals 18 residues. Germline V gene sequence: CDR1 SGHTA, CDR2 FQGNSA. V lost 4 bases to trimming and J lost 0 bases; unmatched junction nucleotides: 6. As DNA, the CDR3 is TGTGCCAGCAGCTCCGCCGACAGGGGGCCCTCTGGGGCCAACGTCCTGACTTTC. Its protein product is CASSSADRGPSGANVLTF.

The chain joins TRBV25-1 to TRBJ2-5, with 9 bases lining up with TRBD1. Losses at the gene ends were 8 bases for V and 6 bases for J; bases not matched to a gene: 4. The CDR3 spans 12 residues. Germline CDR1 is MGHDK and CDR2 is SYGVNS. The CDR3 nucleotides read TGTGCCAGCCGACAGGGGGGGAAGACCCAGTACTTC. It specifies CASRQGGKTQYF.

This chain links TRBV9 with TRBJ1-1; no firm D call. V was trimmed by 2 bases and J by 5 bases, leaving 10 bases between them. Germline values: CDR1 SGDLS, CDR2 YYNGEE. The CDR3 totals 13 residues. The CDR3: CASSVGVATEAFF. The CDR3 DNA sequence: TGTGCCAGCAGCGTCGGGGTTGCAACTGAAGCTTTCTTT. Supplemented by reference TRBV9 and TRBJ1-1, the full variable domain reads DSGVTQTPKHLITATGQRVTLRCSPRSGDLSVYWYQQSLDQGLQFLIQYYNGEERAKGNILERFSAQQFPDLHSELNLSSLELGDSALYFCASSVGVATEAFFGQGTRLTVV.

This sequence joins TRBV6-5 and TRBJ1-1; maybe TRBD1 (6 bases). The CDR3 runs to 15 residues. From germline, CDR1 is MNHEY and CDR2 SVGAGI. The V and J ends lost 4 bases and 1 base respectively, with 13 bases between them. The CDR3 region has the DNA TGTGCCAGCAGTTTCGTACAGGGATGGAACACTGAAGCTTTCTTT. Translation: CASSFVQGWNTEAFF.

V gene TRBV6-5 combines with J gene TRBJ1-5; 11 nucleotides agree with TRBD1. This CDR3 spans 15 amino acids. With V trimmed by 6 bases and J by 5 bases, 6 bases remained unmatched. CDR1 and CDR2 from the germline V gene are MNHEY and SVGAGI. This CDR3 is CASSGDRGKHQPQHF. CDR3 DNA sequence: TGTGCCAGCAGCGGGGACAGGGGGAAACATCAGCCCCAGCATTTT.

This clone was observed once. The chain is built from TRBV7-8 and TRBJ1-2, with D uncertain. Germline loops: CDR1 SGHVS, CDR2 FQNEAQ. The CDR3 consists of 13 residues. V was cut by 4 bases and J by 4 bases, with 10 bases left in between. The CDR3 is CASSSRERYGYTF. CDR3 coding DNA: TGTGCCAGCAGCTCTCGGGAGCGCTATGGCTACACCTTC.

V gene TRBV2 combines with J gene TRBJ1-6, with 8 bases that match TRBD1. J lost 6 bases, V lost 7 bases, and 17 bases had no gene match. CDR1 SNHLY and CDR2 FYNNEI come from the germline V gene. The CDR3 is 18 residues long. The CDR3 DNA follows: TGTGCCAGCACCCGCGGACAGGGAACAGGGGACGGTAATTCACCCCTCCACTTT. Its translation: CASTRGQGTGDGNSPLHF.

On this clone: Distinct nucleotide sequences in the sample also encode this CDR3. The CDR3 DNA reads as TGCAGCGTTAGACAGGGCAATCAGCCCCAGCATTTT. Its protein product is CSVRQGNQPQHF. This chain links TRBV29-1 with TRBJ1-5; D is possibly TRBD1 (6 bases). This CDR3 region has 12 residues. With 5 bases removed from V and 2 bases from J, the gap between germline ends came to 7 bases. CDR1 is SQVTM and CDR2 is ANQGSEA in the germline V gene.

The chain links TRBV5-6 to TRBJ1-1; D may be TRBD1 (6 bases). Trimming pared 0 bases from V and 1 base from J, leaving 7 bases between. Germline lookup yields CDR1 SGHDT and CDR2 YYEEEE. The CDR3 contains 14 residues. The CDR3 region has the DNA TGTGCCAGCAGCTTGGCGGACAGGAACACTGAAGCTTTCTTT. Amino acid sequence: CASSLADRNTEAFF. Together with reference TRBV5-6 and TRBJ1-1, the CDR3 gives the full variable domain: DAGVTQSPTHLIKTRGQQVTLRCSPKSGHDTVSWYQQALGQGPQFIFQYYEEEERQRGNFPDRFSGHQFPNYSSELNVNALLLGDSALYLCASSLADRNTEAFFGQGTRLTVV.

This rearrangement joins TRBV2 to TRBJ1-4; no clear D gene. V shed 4 bases and J shed 8 bases, with 23 bases lying between them. The CDR3 loop spans 17 amino acids. CDR1 is SNHLY, CDR2 FYNNEI, per germline. The CDR3 reads CASSVRPFTVGREKLFF. The CDR3 coding sequence is TGTGCCAGCAGTGTAAGACCCTTTACGGTAGGCAGGGAAAAACTGTTTTTT.

This clone was recorded once. This chain uses TRBV5-5 with TRBJ1-1, with D uncertain. The CDR3 runs to 12 residues. Trimming left V 1 base short and J 3 bases short, with 4 bases between. Germline lookup yields CDR1 SGHKS and CDR2 YYEKEE (reference sequence). CDR3 sequence reads: CASSLSYTEAFF. DNA of the CDR3: TGTGCCAGCAGCTTGTCCTACACTGAAGCTTTCTTT.

This clone was seen once. This CDR3 is CASSRQGSNRPSNEQFF. The CDR3 DNA follows: TGTGCCAGCTCCCGGCAGGGGAGTAATCGACCTTCCAATGAGCAGTTCTTC. The chain couples TRBV18 to TRBJ2-1, with D possibly being TRBD1 (6 bases). V was shortened by 6 bases and J by 6 bases, with 24 bases between the two germline ends. Germline lookup yields CDR1 KGHSH and CDR2 LQKENI. The CDR3 loop spans 17 amino acids.

The chain has TRBV29-1 and TRBJ2-4; 12 positions agree with TRBD1. V trimming: 3 bases; J trimming: 6 bases; junction bases outside the gene matches: 3. CDR3 size: 14 residues. From germline, CDR1 is SQVTM and CDR2 ANQGSEA. In DNA form, the CDR3 reads TGCAGCGTTGAGGGGACAGGGGGCGGAAACATTCAGTACTTC. This encodes CSVEGTGGGNIQYF.

The chain carries TRBV5-8 and TRBJ1-4; 7 nucleotides line up with TRBD1. This CDR3 region has 15 residues. V lost 4 bases to trimming and J lost 6 bases; unmatched junction nucleotides: 9. The germline gives CDR1 SGHTS, CDR2 YDEGEE. The CDR3 DNA follows: TGTGCCAGCAGCCCCGGGACAGTTATCGATGAAAAACTGTTTTTT. As protein: CASSPGTVIDEKLFF.

This chain uses TRBV5-1 with TRBJ2-1, with 9 bases matching TRBD1. V lost 6 bases, J lost 3 bases, and 7 bases stayed unmatched. Germline loops: CDR1 SGHRS, CDR2 YFSETQ. The CDR3 is made up of 15 amino acids. CDR3 in amino acids: CASTSWTGVYNEQFF. The CDR3 nucleotides read TGCGCCAGCACCTCTTGGACAGGGGTCTACAATGAGCAGTTCTTC.